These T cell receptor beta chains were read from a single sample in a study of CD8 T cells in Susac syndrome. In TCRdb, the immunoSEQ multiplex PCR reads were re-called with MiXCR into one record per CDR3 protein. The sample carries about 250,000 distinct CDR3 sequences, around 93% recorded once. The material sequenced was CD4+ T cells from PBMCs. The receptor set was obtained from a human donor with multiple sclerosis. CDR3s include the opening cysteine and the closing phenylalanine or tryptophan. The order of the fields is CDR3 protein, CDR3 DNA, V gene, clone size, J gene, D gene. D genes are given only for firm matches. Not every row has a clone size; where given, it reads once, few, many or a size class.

CASSRPRGGDNQPQHF | TGCGCCAGCAGTCGCCCCAGGGGGGGTGACAATCAGCCCCAGCATTTT | TRBV23-1 | - | TRBJ1-5 | TRBD1
CASRIDLAGSYNSPLHF | TGTGCCAGCCGGATCGACTTGGCCGGCTCCTATAATTCACCCCTCCACTTT | TRBV18 | once | TRBJ1-6 | -
CSANPGFGAKAFF | TGCAGTGCTAATCCCGGGTTTGGGGCGAAAGCTTTCTTT | TRBV20-1 | - | TRBJ1-1 | -
CASSRQGVVRGYTF | TGTGCCAGCAGCCGGCAGGGGGTGGTAAGAGGCTACACCTTC | TRBV3-1 | - | TRBJ1-2 | TRBD1
CASSLGEGHQPQHF | TGTGCCAGCAGCCTCGGAGAAGGTCATCAGCCCCAGCATTTT | TRBV3-1 | - | TRBJ1-5 | -
CASSRGRNQETQYF | TGTGCCAGTAGCCGGGGGCGAAATCAAGAGACCCAGTACTTC | TRBV19 | - | TRBJ2-5 | -
CASSSHTPIQETQYF | TGTGCCAGCAGCTCCCATACACCGATCCAAGAGACCCAGTACTTC | TRBV21-1 | once | TRBJ2-5 | -
CSTSMGSQETQYF | TGCAGTACTTCCATGGGCAGCCAAGAGACCCAGTACTTC | TRBV20-1 | - | TRBJ2-5 | -
CASSYGPRGTGELFF | TGTGCCAGCAGTTACGGGCCCCGTGGCACCGGGGAGCTGTTTTTT | TRBV6-5 | few | TRBJ2-2 | -
CASSGTGAGYTF | TGTGCCAGCAGTGGGACAGGGGCTGGCTACACCTTC | TRBV27 | - | TRBJ1-2 | TRBD1
CASSPTGELFF | TGTGCCAGCTCACCAACCGGGGAGCTGTTTTTT | TRBV18 | - | TRBJ2-2 | -
CASSIRDNQPQHF | TGTGCCAGTAGTATTAGGGACAATCAGCCCCAGCATTTT | TRBV19 | few | TRBJ1-5 | -
CASRPTSGRGDTQYF | TGTGCCAGCAGGCCTACTAGCGGGAGGGGAGATACGCAGTATTTT | TRBV7-9 | - | TRBJ2-3 | TRBD2
CASSVNSGVANEKLFF | TGTGCCAGCAGTGTTAATTCAGGGGTGGCTAATGAAAAACTGTTTTTT | TRBV6-1 | - | TRBJ1-4 | -
CASSADRAGGADTQYF | TGTGCCAGCAGCGCAGATCGGGCGGGGGGGGCAGATACGCAGTATTTT | TRBV7-2 | - | TRBJ2-3 | TRBD2
CASSLQNNQPQHF | TGTGCCAGCAGCTTACAGAACAATCAGCCCCAGCATTTT | TRBV7-9 | - | TRBJ1-5 | -
CASSWKGQGAGQPQHF | TGTGCCAGCAGTTGGAAAGGACAGGGGGCCGGTCAGCCCCAGCATTTT | TRBV6-6 | - | TRBJ1-5 | TRBD1
CSVLVGPTNEKLFF | TGCAGCGTTCTAGTCGGGCCAACTAATGAAAAACTGTTTTTT | TRBV29-1 | - | TRBJ1-4 | -
CSASPMGQGRQETQYF | TGCAGTGCTAGCCCCATGGGACAGGGGCGACAAGAGACCCAGTACTTC | TRBV20-1 | - | TRBJ2-5 | TRBD1
CASSLQLAGETQYF | TGCGCCAGCAGCCTGCAGCTAGCGGGAGAGACCCAGTACTTC | TRBV5-1 | few | TRBJ2-5 | TRBD2
CSVRPQETQYF | TGCAGCGTTCGCCCCCAAGAGACCCAGTACTTC | TRBV29-1 | few | TRBJ2-5 | -
CASSLWLRGLTEAFF | TGTGCCAGCAGCCTCTGGCTCAGGGGGCTCACTGAAGCTTTCTTT | TRBV5-6 | - | TRBJ1-1 | TRBD1
CASSLGGPNTEAFF | TGTGCCAGCAGTTTAGGGGGCCCGAACACTGAAGCTTTCTTT | TRBV28 | - | TRBJ1-1 | -
CASSLALSQPQHF | TGTGCCAGCAGCTTAGCCCTCTCTCAGCCCCAGCATTTT | TRBV11-2 | - | TRBJ1-5 | -
CASSYERPDTQYF | TGTGCCAGCAGTTACGAGCGGCCGGATACGCAGTATTTT | TRBV6-2/TRBV6-3 | - | TRBJ2-3 | -
CAWSVIGNTIYF | TGTGCCTGGAGCGTCATCGGAAACACCATATATTTT | TRBV30 | once | TRBJ1-3 | -
CASSPEDNEKLFF | TGTGCCAGCTCACCGGAGGATAATGAAAAACTGTTTTTT | TRBV18 | - | TRBJ1-4 | -
CASSALAGPSYEQYF | TGTGCCAGCAGTGCACTAGCGGGCCCCTCCTACGAGCAGTACTTC | TRBV6-1 | - | TRBJ2-7 | TRBD2
CASSPHRGGQETQYF | TGTGCCAGCAGTCCCCACCGGGGAGGGCAAGAGACCCAGTACTTC | TRBV27 | - | TRBJ2-5 | TRBD2
CSAFRGGGAYNEQFF | TGCAGTGCTTTTAGAGGCGGGGGGGCTTACAATGAGCAGTTCTTC | TRBV20-1 | - | TRBJ2-1 | TRBD2
CASSEGGAGGRQPQHF | TGTGCCAGTAGTGAGGGCGGTGCTGGGGGGCGTCAGCCCCAGCATTTT | TRBV19 | - | TRBJ1-5 | -
CASSQVPPGARNQPQHF | TGCGCCAGCAGCCAAGTTCCCCCAGGGGCCCGCAATCAGCCCCAGCATTTT | TRBV4-1 | - | TRBJ1-5 | -
CASSLDSRETQYF | TGTGCCAGCAGCTTAGATAGCAGAGAGACCCAGTACTTC | TRBV7-3 | - | TRBJ2-5 | -
CASSRGDSYEQYF | TGCGCCAGCAGTAGGGGGGACTCCTACGAGCAGTACTTC | TRBV5-1 | - | TRBJ2-7 | -
CAWVDGVRKQYF | TGTGCCTGGGTCGACGGAGTCAGAAAGCAGTACTTC | TRBV30 | - | TRBJ2-7 | -
CARNNPGTLQPQHF | TGTGCCAGAAACAATCCGGGCACCCTTCAGCCCCAGCATTTT | TRBV25-1 | - | TRBJ1-5 | -
CASSLDSSTEAFF | TGTGCCAGCAGCTTAGATAGCAGTACTGAAGCTTTCTTT | TRBV11-3 | - | TRBJ1-1 | -
CASSQDGGDEKLFF | TGTGCCAGCAGCCAAGATGGAGGTGACGAAAAACTGTTTTTT | TRBV3-1 | - | TRBJ1-4 | -
CASSSRQGAGELFF | TGTGCCAGCAGCTCAAGACAGGGCGCCGGGGAGCTGTTTTTT | TRBV13 | few | TRBJ2-2 | TRBD1
CASSSPTARVTEVFF | TGTGCCAGCAGTTCGCCGACGGCTCGTGTCACTGAAGTTTTCTTT | TRBV28 | - | TRBJ1-1 | -
CASSLRSGESQPQHF | TGTGCCAGCAGCTTAAGGTCGGGGGAAAGTCAGCCCCAGCATTTT | TRBV7-2 | once | TRBJ1-5 | -
CASSPPQGDTQYF | TGTGCCAGCAGTCCGCCCCAGGGGGATACGCAGTATTTT | TRBV12-3/TRBV12-4 | - | TRBJ2-3 | -
CASSRDWYGYTF | TGTGCCAGTAGTAGGGATTGGTATGGCTACACCTTC | TRBV19 | - | TRBJ1-2 | -
CASSALAGGPDTQYF | TGTGCCAGCAGCGCCCTAGCGGGAGGCCCAGATACGCAGTATTTT | TRBV11-2 | once | TRBJ2-3 | TRBD2
CASSPGQHKPDF | TGTGCCAGCAGTCCGGGACAGCACAAACCGGACTTT | TRBV28 | - | TRBJ1-6 | TRBD1
CASSLLLAGASGELFF | TGTGCCAGCAGCTTACTACTAGCGGGAGCGTCCGGGGAGCTGTTTTTT | TRBV11-3 | - | TRBJ2-2 | TRBD2
CASTPDRGGGNTIYF | TGTGCCAGCACACCCGACAGGGGTGGTGGAAACACCATATATTTT | TRBV6-5 | - | TRBJ1-3 | TRBD1
CASSGTEGGQGHLYGYTF | TGTGCCAGCAGCGGGACGGAGGGAGGACAGGGCCACCTCTATGGCTACACCTTC | TRBV27 | - | TRBJ1-2 | TRBD1
CASSPPGVRTEAFF | TGTGCCAGCTCACCCCCAGGGGTGCGGACTGAAGCTTTCTTT | TRBV18 | few | TRBJ1-1 | -
CASSLRTESNYGYTF | TGTGCCAGCAGTTTAAGGACAGAGAGTAACTATGGCTACACCTTC | TRBV27 | - | TRBJ1-2 | -
CASRQFTSDYSPLHF | TGTGCCAGCAGACAATTTACGTCAGATTATTCACCCCTCCACTTT | TRBV11-2 | once | TRBJ1-6 | -
CASRLRGSPLHF | TGTGCCAGCAGACTTCGGGGTTCACCCCTCCACTTT | TRBV12-3/TRBV12-4 | - | TRBJ1-6 | -
CASSAALWNSGANVLTF | TGTGCCAGCAGCGCGGCCCTGTGGAACTCTGGGGCCAACGTCCTGACTTTC | TRBV7-9 | - | TRBJ2-6 | -
CSVETTVTEAFF | TGCAGCGTAGAGACGACGGTAACTGAAGCTTTCTTT | TRBV29-1 | - | TRBJ1-1 | -
CASSRSDRGTDEQYF | TGCGCCAGCAGCCGGTCGGACAGGGGTACCGACGAGCAGTACTTC | TRBV5-1 | - | TRBJ2-7 | TRBD1
CATRRDRVSYEQYF | TGTGCCACCAGGAGGGACAGAGTCTCCTACGAGCAGTACTTC | TRBV10-3 | - | TRBJ2-7 | -
CACPRTGYGYTF | TGTGCCTGCCCTAGGACAGGCTATGGCTACACCTTC | TRBV30 | - | TRBJ1-2 | TRBD1